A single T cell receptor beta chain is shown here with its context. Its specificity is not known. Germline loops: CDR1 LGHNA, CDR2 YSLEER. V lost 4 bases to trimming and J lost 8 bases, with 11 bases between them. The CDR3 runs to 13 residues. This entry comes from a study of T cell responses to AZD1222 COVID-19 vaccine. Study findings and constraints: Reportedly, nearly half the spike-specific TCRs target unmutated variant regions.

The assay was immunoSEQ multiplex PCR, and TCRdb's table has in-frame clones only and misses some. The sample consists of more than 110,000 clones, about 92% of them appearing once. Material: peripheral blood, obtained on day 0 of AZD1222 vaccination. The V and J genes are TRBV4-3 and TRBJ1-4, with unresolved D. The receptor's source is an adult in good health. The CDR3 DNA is TGCGCCAGCAGCCGAGCGGACTCGGAAAAACTGTTTTTT. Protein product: CASSRADSEKLFF.